One and the same sample provided the 30 T cell receptor beta chains below, sequenced in a study of Graves' ophthalmopathy and Graves' hyperthyroidism. RNA served as the template for amplifying TCR beta CDR3 regions. In the first round, RT-PCR was carried out with HTBI primers, and a multiplex PCR formed the second round. TCRdb reanalysed the multiplex PCR reads using MiXCR and keeps one entry per CDR3 protein. The sample lists 650,000 to 800,000 distinct CDR3 sequences, roughly 41% occurring once. Sequenced sample: peripheral blood. These receptors were collected from an adult man with Graves' ophthalmopathy.

This clonotype was found many times. Germline is not matched at one junction end, which may reflect a read error. The V and J genes are TRBV6-5 and TRBJ1-5; D gene uncertain. The CDR3 covers 14 residues. CDR1 and CDR2 (germline): MNHEY, SVGAGI. This CDR3 reads CARSFGRVNQPQHF. The CDR3 DNA follows: TGTGCCAGGAGTTTTGGACGGGTAAATCAGCCCCAGCATTTT.

This clonotype was seen repeatedly, ten times or more. The chain uses TRBV5-1 and TRBJ2-7, with 12 nucleotides matching TRBD1. Germline loops: CDR1 SGHRS, CDR2 YFSETQ. J was trimmed by 6 bases and V by 2 bases; bases with no gene match: 6. The CDR3 has 15 amino acids. CDR3 residues: CASSFSGTGGREQYF. CDR3 sequence (DNA): TGCGCCAGCAGCTTCTCCGGGACAGGGGGCCGCGAGCAGTACTTC.

The gene calls are TRBV25-1 and TRBJ1-5; D gene ambiguous. V gave up 3 bases and J gave up 7 bases, with 10 bases separating them. The CDR3 runs to 13 residues. Germline V CDR1 and CDR2: MGHDK, SYGVNS. The CDR3 loop reads CASSDWWGQPQHF. The CDR3 nucleotides are TGTGCCAGCAGTGATTGGTGGGGACAGCCCCAGCATTTT.

This clonotype appeared once. The chain links TRBV3-1 to TRBJ2-7; D is undetermined. V was clipped by 0 bases and J by 2 bases, with 11 bases between them. Germline V lookup: CDR1 LGHDT, CDR2 YNNKEL (reference sequence). The CDR3 has 15 residues. The CDR3: CASSQDGAVAYEQYF. Written as DNA, the CDR3 is TGTGCCAGCAGCCAAGATGGTGCAGTAGCCTACGAGCAGTACTTC.

The V and J genes are TRBV29-1 and TRBJ2-7, with D uncertain. Germline-derived CDR1 and CDR2 are SQVTM and ANQGSEA. The CDR3 contains 10 residues. Trimming removed 1 base at V and 7 bases at J, with 5 bases between. CDR3 bases: TGCAGCGTTGAAGTCAATGAGCAGTACTTC. This translates into CSVEVNEQYF.

This clonotype appeared a few times. This chain links TRBV29-1 with TRBJ2-6; D gene uncertain. Trimming shortened V by 4 bases and J by 5 bases, and 0 bases separated the two germline ends. Germline lookup yields CDR1 SQVTM and CDR2 ANQGSEA. The CDR3 is 10 amino acids. DNA for the CDR3: TGCAGCGTTGGGGCCAACGTCCTGACTTTC. Its translation is CSVGANVLTF.

The chain carries TRBV29-1 and TRBJ2-5; 9 bases are a match to TRBD2. Germline assignment: CDR1 SQVTM and CDR2 ANQGSEA. Trimming at V came to 8 bases and at J to 4 bases, leaving 11 bases not matched to a gene. The CDR3 sequence is 14 residues long. Here the CDR3 reads CSFLGGGARETQYF. The CDR3 DNA sequence: TGCAGCTTCCTAGGCGGGGGGGCTCGAGAGACCCAGTACTTC.

This clonotype was seen many times. The rearrangement links TRBV9 to TRBJ1-1; 9 bases fit TRBD1. With 4 bases clipped from V and 5 bases from J, the junction kept 9 bases outside the gene matches. The CDR3 is 15 residues long. Germline lookup yields CDR1 SGDLS and CDR2 YYNGEE. The DNA of the CDR3 is TGTGCCAGCAGCCCCTCGGACAGGGGTGATACTGAAGCTTTCTTT. Residues: CASSPSDRGDTEAFF.

This clonotype was picked up a small number of times. The rearrangement joins TRBV29-1 to TRBJ2-3; D gene ambiguous. The CDR3 contains 11 residues. V shed 5 bases and J shed 2 bases, with 5 bases lying between them. Germline V CDR1 and CDR2: SQVTM, ANQGSEA. Here the CDR3 DNA reads TGCAGCGTTAGGTACACAGATACGCAGTATTTT. It yields the protein CSVRYTDTQYF.

This clonotype occurred many times. The chain combines TRBV10-3 with TRBJ1-2; no reliable D call. Trimming took 7 bases from V and 8 from J, leaving 11 bases between them. CDR1 and CDR2 (germline): ENHRY, SYGVKD. The CDR3 has 11 residues. CDR3 sequence reads: CAITTGDGYTF. CDR3 nucleotides: TGTGCCATCACGACGGGAGACGGCTACACCTTC.

This clonotype was recorded at least ten times. The genes are TRBV29-1 and TRBJ2-7; a possible D gene is TRBD1 (5 bases). There are 12 residues in the CDR3. Germline V gene data show CDR1 as SQVTM and CDR2 as ANQGSEA. V was shortened by 4 bases and J by 3 bases, with 10 bases between the two germline ends. CDR3 loop: CSVGGGGYEQYF. CDR3 bases: TGCAGCGTTGGGGGCGGTGGCTACGAGCAGTACTTC.

About this clonotype itself: This may stem from a read error, because a much larger clone lies one nucleotide away. V gene TRBV7-9 combines with J gene TRBJ1-2; D possibly corresponds to TRBD1 (5 bases). The germline V gene has CDR1 SEHNR and CDR2 FQNEAQ (reference sequence). There are 12 residues in the CDR3. The CDR3 spells CASSLRGLGHTF. CDR3 bases: TGTGCCAGCAGCTTGAGGGGTCTTGGCCACACCTTC.

The chain's CDR3 is CASSYRVGRGNSNQPQHF. CDR3 DNA: TGTGCCAGCAGTTACAGGGTTGGAAGAGGGAATAGCAATCAGCCCCAGCATTTT. The chain couples TRBV2 to TRBJ1-5; D perhaps matches TRBD1 (6 bases). Trimming left V 5 bases short and J 0 bases short, with 20 bases between. The CDR3 covers 18 residues. Germline-derived CDR1 and CDR2 are SNHLY and FYNNEI.

V usage is TRBV2 and J usage is TRBJ1-2; perhaps TRBD1 as D (5 bases). V was clipped by 7 bases and J by 10 bases, with 13 bases between them. The CDR3 loop spans 11 amino acids. Germline V gene data show CDR1 as SNHLY and CDR2 as FYNNEI. The CDR3 nucleotides are TGTGCCAGCAACGGACAAGGGTACTACACCTTC. This encodes CASNGQGYYTF.

For the CDR3, the DNA is TGTGCCAGCAGCAGCACAGGGGGGTTTGGCTACACCTTC. Translated: CASSSTGGFGYTF. This chain joins TRBV5-5 and TRBJ1-2, with 8 positions matching TRBD1. Germline V gene lookup returns CDR1 SGHKS and CDR2 YYEKEE (reference sequence). J lost 7 bases, V lost 4 bases, and 6 bases had no gene match. The CDR3 loop spans 13 amino acids.

This clonotype was seen ten or more times. The V gene is TRBV6-6, the J gene TRBJ2-6, with D uncertain. The CDR3 length is 15 residues. V lost 7 bases and J lost 0, with 10 bases in between. CDR1 is MNHNY, CDR2 SVGAGI, per germline (reference sequence). CDR3 loop: CASTESLSGANVLTF. The CDR3 DNA is TGTGCCAGCACCGAGAGCCTCTCTGGGGCCAACGTCCTGACTTTC.

The sample holds one count of this clonotype. The chain is built from TRBV30 and TRBJ2-7; a possible D gene is TRBD1 (6 bases). Germline CDR1 GTSNPN, CDR2 SVGIG (reference sequence). The CDR3 totals 13 residues. V lost 3 bases, J lost 1 base, and 10 bases lay in between. The DNA of the CDR3 is TGTGCCTGGAGCGACAGGTTATCCTACGAGCAGTACTTC. Protein product: CAWSDRLSYEQYF.

This clonotype was seen more than once but under ten times. CDR3 DNA: TGTGCCAGCAGTTCAGACAAAGGGGGTTCACCCCTCCACTTT. The encoded protein is CASSSDKGGSPLHF. This sequence joins TRBV25-1 and TRBJ1-6, with a tentative D call TRBD1 (6 bases). Germline values: CDR1 MGHDK, CDR2 SYGVNS. Trimming cost V 5 bases and J 9 bases, with 14 bases left between them. This CDR3 has 14 residues.

About this clonotype itself: This clone may be a read error of a much larger clone one base away. V is TRBV7-8 and J is TRBJ2-2, with D unclear. The V gene lost 7 bases and the J gene lost 9 bases, with 15 bases spanning the gap. The CDR3 contains 13 residues. Germline lookup yields CDR1 SGHVS and CDR2 FQNEAQ. The chain's CDR3 is CASNPRRGRELFF. The CDR3 DNA reads as TGTGCCAGCAACCCACGGCGCGGCAGGGAGCTGTTTTTT.

This clonotype was recorded at least ten times. The chain joins TRBV5-8 to TRBJ1-3; D gene ambiguous. CDR3 size: 14 residues. Germline V lookup: CDR1 SGHTS, CDR2 YDEGEE. V was clipped by 1 base and J by 0 bases, with 5 bases between them. CDR3 loop: CASSLYGSGNTIYF. The CDR3 DNA follows: TGTGCCAGCAGCTTGTATGGCTCTGGAAACACCATATATTTT.

The sample holds a few counts of this clonotype. The genes are TRBV10-3 and TRBJ1-6, with a tentative D call TRBD1 (6 bases). V lost 0 bases to trimming and J lost 10 bases, with 10 bases between them. This CDR3 spans 14 amino acids. CDR1 is ENHRY and CDR2 is SYGVKD in the germline V gene. The CDR3 coding sequence is TGTGCCATCAGTGAGTCGGGGACAACCTCACCCCTCCACTTT. Its protein is CAISESGTTSPLHF.

Regarding this clonotype: One base away lies a much larger clone, so this may be a sequencing read error. The conserved closing phenylalanine or tryptophan is absent in this CDR3, likely reflecting a read error. J is TRBJ2-7 and V is TRBV19; D is uncertain. Germline V gives CDR1 LNHDA, CDR2 SQIVND (reference sequence). V lost 4 bases to trimming and J lost 4 bases, with 8 bases between them. This CDR3 has 12 amino acids. The CDR3 sequence is CASSTDPYEQYL. The DNA of the CDR3 is TGTGCCAGTAGTACCGACCCTTACGAGCAGTACCTC.

This sequence joins TRBV2 and TRBJ1-5; 9 bases line up with TRBD1. Unmatched junction bases numbered 10, after V lost 5 bases and J lost 14 bases. The CDR3 length is 13 residues. Germline V gene data show CDR1 as SNHLY and CDR2 as FYNNEI. CDR3 protein: CASSPLPGQGKHF. The CDR3 nucleotides read TGTGCCAGCAGTCCCCTTCCGGGACAGGGTAAGCATTTT.

The rearrangement uses TRBV10-3 and TRBJ1-5; 7 bases fit TRBD1. The CDR3 extends over 13 amino acids. CDR1 ENHRY and CDR2 SYGVKD come from the germline V gene. Trimming at V came to 3 bases and at J to 8 bases, leaving 4 bases not matched to a gene. The CDR3: CAISDQGVKPQHF. DNA for the CDR3: TGTGCCATCAGTGACCAGGGGGTTAAGCCCCAGCATTTT.

In this sample, this clonotype turned up a few times. The rearrangement uses TRBV2 and TRBJ2-3; D not certain. V was trimmed by 7 bases and J by 1 base, leaving 15 bases between them. CDR1 SNHLY and CDR2 FYNNEI come from the germline V gene. The length of the CDR3 is 15 residues. The DNA of the CDR3 is TGTGCCAGCAACATTCTCACTACAGGCACAGATACGCAGTATTTT. This sequence encodes CASNILTTGTDTQYF.

This clonotype showed up just a few times. The chain recombines TRBV4-2 with TRBJ1-2; the D is unclear. With 3 bases removed from V and 3 bases from J, the gap between germline ends came to 8 bases. CDR3 length: 13 residues. CDR1 and CDR2 from the germline V gene are LGHNA and YNFKEQ. The CDR3: CASSHTGDYGYTF. The CDR3 DNA reads TGTGCCAGCAGCCATACCGGGGACTATGGCTACACCTTC.

V usage is TRBV29-1 and J usage is TRBJ1-2; D may be TRBD1 (5 bases). V gave up 8 bases and J gave up 2 bases, with 12 bases separating them. There are 12 residues in the CDR3. Germline values: CDR1 SQVTM, CDR2 ANQGSEA. This chain's CDR3 is CSHPRGNYGYTF. In DNA, the CDR3 is TGCAGCCACCCTAGGGGAAACTATGGCTACACCTTC.

The sample holds many counts of this clonotype. The chain combines TRBV7-9 with TRBJ2-2; 9 nucleotides match TRBD1. Germline lookup yields CDR1 SEHNR and CDR2 FQNEAQ (reference sequence). The junction had 7 bases not matched to a gene; V was cut back by 5 bases and J by 3 bases. This CDR3 has 16 residues. The CDR3 protein is CASSAHRGQDTGELFF. CDR3 DNA: TGTGCCAGCAGCGCCCACAGGGGGCAGGACACCGGGGAGCTGTTTTTT.

This clonotype occurred many times. V gene TRBV7-6 combines with J gene TRBJ2-2, with D hard to call. V lost 2 bases to trimming and J lost 0 bases, with 10 bases between them. The germline gives CDR1 SGHVS, CDR2 FNYEAQ. The CDR3 runs to 16 residues. The CDR3 protein is CASSLPPGANTGELFF. The DNA of the CDR3 is TGTGCCAGCAGCTTACCCCCTGGCGCGAACACCGGGGAGCTGTTTTTT.

The chain employs TRBV4-1 and TRBJ2-5; tentative D call: TRBD1 (6 bases). With 4 bases removed from V and 5 bases from J, the gap between germline ends came to 23 bases. Germline CDR1 and CDR2: MGHRA and YSYEKL. The CDR3 length is 17 residues. CDR3 DNA sequence: TGCGCCAGCAGCCCATGGTTACAGGGCCGTAATAGGGAGACCCAGTACTTC. Its protein is CASSPWLQGRNRETQYF.